This T cell receptor (beta chain) originates from a study of blood T cell repertoires in COVID-19. The wider study: Samples representing acute and convalescent COVID-19 were sourced from the United States, Italy and Spain. T cells, B-cell-depleted T cells, or PBMCs supplied cDNA or gDNA.

Unmatched junction bases numbered 5, after V lost 3 bases and J lost 5 bases. Germline V CDR1 and CDR2: MNHNY, SVGAGI (reference sequence). The CDR3 is 16 amino acids. Assay used: immunoSEQ multiplex PCR; TCRdb lists only in-frame clones, some missing. The repertoire has 350,000 to 450,000 clones, roughly nine tenths of them found once; the top ten carry more than 1%. Sequences were obtained from peripheral blood. The chain links TRBV6-6 to TRBJ2-1, with TRBD2 identical over 12 bases. The receptor was isolated from a man aged 35 to 55 with acute or convalescent COVID-19. CDR3 sequence: CASSYPASGGDNEQFF. As DNA, the CDR3 is TGTGCCAGCAGTTATCCGGCTAGCGGGGGGGACAATGAGCAGTTCTTC.